The sequence of this T cell receptor (beta chain) was determined in a study of T cell changes during pregnancy in multiple sclerosis. The germline gives CDR1 SEHNR, CDR2 FQNEAQ (reference sequence). The V end lost 2 bases, the J end lost 2 bases, and 24 bases lay between the germline ends. The CDR3 loop spans 19 amino acids. Measured with immunoSEQ multiplex PCR; TCRdb has only the in-frame clones, and not every one. The sample carries 14,000 to 15,000 clones, 86% recorded once. This clone came up a few times. This sequence joins TRBV7-9 and TRBJ2-5, with D possibly being TRBD1 (6 bases). Sequences were derived from CD8+ T cells from peripheral blood mononuclear cells, sampled in the first trimester of pregnancy. The origin of this receptor is a female donor with multiple sclerosis, enrolled in a pregnancy study. The CDR3 sequence is CASSLNRFGQTNIQETQYF. The CDR3 coding sequence is TGTGCCAGCAGCTTAAACAGGTTTGGACAGACTAATATACAAGAGACCCAGTACTTC.